This T cell receptor (beta chain) was sequenced in a study of T cell responses to AZD1222 COVID-19 vaccine. Study-wide results and limits: Vaccine-related CD4 TCRs covered spike, predominating at 160-218 and 743-854. Repertoire collection took place solely once the T cell response had peaked. The study reported that nearly half of spike-specific TCRs target unmutated variant regions. Mostly white British, mostly female donors; authors suggested clonal diversity may be underestimated.

Using immunoSEQ multiplex PCR, the repertoire was profiled, and TCRdb retains in-frame clones only, with some absent. The sample consists of roughly 100,000 clones, about 89% of them appearing once. Per the germline V gene, CDR1 is SQVTM and CDR2 is ANQGSEA. The CDR3 covers 14 residues. V trimming: 6 bases; J trimming: 5 bases; junction bases outside the gene matches: 10. Remarks on this clone: Its antigen is not known.

Sequenced material: peripheral blood, taken 28 days after the second AZD1222 dose. The V gene is TRBV29-1, the J gene TRBJ2-5; 9 bases line up with TRBD1. The TCR was taken from an adult who received the AZD1222 COVID-19 vaccine. The CDR3 bases are TGCAGCGTGTCCCGTGGGACAGGGTTGGAGACCCAGTACTTC. The encoded protein is CSVSRGTGLETQYF.